Many counts were recorded for the clone carrying this TCR beta chain. What it binds is unknown. The record originates from a study of breast tumors, draining lymph nodes, adjacent tissues. Study-level findings and limits: Compared with basal-like, luminal-like tumors shared significantly more repertoire with nontumor tissue. The lymph node origin of tumor T cells was framed as consistent with a hypothesis, not demonstrated. Tumor repertoires ranked between lymph nodes and nontumor tissue in diversity, with V and J gene preferences. Most tumor T cells seemingly derive from lymph node, then expand in tumor.

TCRdb itself ran the multiplex PCR reads through MiXCR, one entry per CDR3 protein. Here the sample spans around 290,000 distinct CDR3 sequences, under 35% being singletons. The lymph nodes were axillary draining lymph nodes from breast cancer patients. This CDR3 has 17 amino acids. The germline gives CDR1 ENHRY, CDR2 SYGVKD. The V segment lost 0 bases and the J segment 2 bases; nucleotides outside the gene matches: 6. The TCR was taken from a female donor with breast cancer. Some clones in this sample may be carry-over from other donors' samples. The chain recombines TRBV10-3 with TRBJ2-3; 9 bases agree with TRBD2. Sequencing was done on a sample of axillary lymph node tissue. The CDR3 DNA follows: TGTGCCATCAGTGAGTCGTTTGAGCGGGAGGCCACAGATACGCAGTATTTT. This codes for CAISESFEREATDTQYF.